The rows below give T cell receptor beta chains drawn from one sample of a study of CD8+CD57+ T cells in acquired aplastic anemia. TCRdb ran MiXCR on the reads and lists one entry per CDR3 protein. The sample shows about 240,000 distinct CDR3 sequences, approximately 45% of them seen only once. Sequencing was performed on sorted CD4+, CD8+, or CD8+CD57+ T cells (not recorded which) from PBMCs. All receptors come from a human donor with aplastic anemia. Each CDR3 is given with its conserved first and last residue. A D gene is named only where the DNA matches it firmly. Clone size is shown for a subset of rows, as once, few, many or a class of expanded clone.

>many|TRBJ2-2|-|TRBV4-3
TGCGCCAGCAGCCAAGATCGGGGTGACGGGGAGCTGTTTTTT
CASSQDRGDGELFF
>-|TRBJ2-7|TRBD1|TRBV3-1
TGTGCCAGCAGCCAAGACGGGACAGGGGGTTACGAGCAGTACTTC
CASSQDGTGGYEQYF
>few|TRBJ1-2|-|TRBV29-1
TGCAGCGTTGATCCTGGGGGCCATTATGGCTACACCTTC
CSVDPGGHYGYTF
>few|TRBJ1-6|-|TRBV30
TGTGCCTGGCATGAAGGGGGTCGGAATTCACCCCTCCACTTT
CAWHEGGRNSPLHF
>many|TRBJ1-5|-|TRBV7-3
TGTGCCAGCAGCTTAGTCTCAACAGGGTATCAGCCCCAGCATTTT
CASSLVSTGYQPQHF
>-|TRBJ2-7|TRBD2|TRBV7-9
TGTGCCAGCAGTGCTAGGAAACTAGCGGGGGACTCCTACGAGCAGTACTTC
CASSARKLAGDSYEQYF
>-|TRBJ1-2|-|TRBV10-3
TGTGCCATCAGTGATGGCGGGTATGGCTACACCTTC
CAISDGGYGYTF
>many|TRBJ2-3|-|TRBV9
TGTGCCAGCAGCGTAGCACAGCCTTTTGACACAGATACGCAGTATTTT
CASSVAQPFDTDTQYF
>-|TRBJ1-5|-|TRBV15
TGTGCCACCAGCAGAGATCTGGGTGACTACAATCAGCCCCAGCATTTT
CATSRDLGDYNQPQHF
>many|TRBJ1-2|TRBD1|TRBV7-8
TGTGCCAGCAGCTTATTCTCCTTTGCCAGGGGGCCCTATGGCTACACCTTC
CASSLFSFARGPYGYTF
>many|TRBJ2-7|-|TRBV4-1
TGCGCCAGCAGCCAAGATAGAACTGGATCCTACTACGAGCAGTACTTC
CASSQDRTGSYYEQYF
>many|TRBJ2-2|TRBD1|TRBV7-6
TGTGCCAGCAGGGAGGACAGGGTGGACACCGGGGAGCTGTTTTTT
CASREDRVDTGELFF
>few|TRBJ1-6|TRBD1|TRBV7-2
TGTGCCAGCAGCTATACAGGGGGCGAGTATTCACCCCTCCACTTT
CASSYTGGEYSPLHF
>many|TRBJ2-1|TRBD2|TRBV19
TGTGCCAGTAGTATGACCGACGGGACTAGTGTCAATGAGCAGTTCTTC
CASSMTDGTSVNEQFF
>-|TRBJ2-7|TRBD1|TRBV20-1
TGCAGTGCCACGGACAGGGGGCTTGGGTACGAGCAGTACTTC
CSATDRGLGYEQYF
>-|TRBJ1-6|-|TRBV30
TGTGCCTGGATTCAGGAAGGCCGAAATTCACCCCTCCACTTT
CAWIQEGRNSPLHF
>-|TRBJ1-1|-|TRBV11-1
TGTGCCAGCAGCTTATATCAGAACAGCTACACTGAAGCTTTCTTT
CASSLYQNSYTEAFF
>many|TRBJ2-3|-|TRBV13
TGTGCCAGCGGATCGAGTCCCGGACCCACAGATACGCAGTATTTT
CASGSSPGPTDTQYF
>-|TRBJ1-2|TRBD1|TRBV10-3
TGTGCCATAAAGGGTCAGGGGGCGGGCTACACCTTC
CAIKGQGAGYTF
>-|TRBJ1-2|-|TRBV12-3/TRBV12-4
TGTGCCAGCAGTTTGGTTAGCGGGGACCCGACTTATGGCTACACCTTC
CASSLVSGDPTYGYTF